The 19 T cell receptor beta chains below come from one sample, sequenced in a study. TCRdb processed the 5' RACE reads anew with MiXCR; each CDR3 protein has one entry. The sample holds tens of thousands of distinct CDR3 sequences, around 28% seen once. Sequencing was performed on tumor-infiltrating memory CD4+ T cells sorted from the breast tumor. Subset meaning: memory CD4+ T cells, CD4+CD45RO+CD25-. These receptors were taken from a female donor with breast cancer.

The chain uses TRBV11-2 and TRBJ2-7; the D is unclear. Germline CDR1 reads SGHAT; CDR2 reads FQNNGV. Trimming took off 4 bases at V and 0 bases at J, with 16 bases between the two ends. CDR3 length: 16 amino acids. CDR3 sequence (DNA): TGTGCCAGCAGCTCGTATCACGGCAAAAGCTCCTACGAGCAGTACTTC. This sequence encodes CASSSYHGKSSYEQYF. The variable domain in full, with the rest retrieved from reference TRBV11-2 and TRBJ2-7, is EAGVAQSPRYKIIEKRQSVAFWCNPISGHATLYWYQQILGQGPKLLIQFQNNGVVDDSQLPKDRFSAERLKGVDSTLKIQPAKLEDSAVYLCASSSYHGKSSYEQYFGPGTRLTVT.

The rearrangement uses TRBV29-1 and TRBJ2-1; unclear D gene. Trimming stripped 7 bases from V and 0 bases from J, with 10 bases between. From germline, CDR1 is SQVTM and CDR2 ANQGSEA. The CDR3 consists of 13 residues. The CDR3 sequence is CSATHTSYNEQFF. CDR3 DNA sequence: TGCAGCGCAACTCATACCTCCTACAATGAGCAGTTCTTC.

This clonotype was recorded a few times. The chain couples TRBV20-1 to TRBJ2-5; 12 nucleotides align to TRBD2. From germline, CDR1 is DFQATT and CDR2 SNEGSKA (reference sequence). Losses at the gene ends were 6 bases for V and 5 bases for J; bases not matched to a gene: 1. This CDR3 is built from 12 residues. The CDR3: CSAGLAGETQYF. Here the CDR3 DNA reads TGCAGTGCCGGACTAGCGGGGGAGACCCAGTACTTC.

The J gene is TRBJ2-1, the V gene TRBV7-2; 8 bases align to TRBD1. The length of the CDR3 is 16 residues. Unmatched junction bases numbered 10, after V lost 4 bases and J lost 5 bases. CDR1 is SGHTA and CDR2 is FQGNSA in the germline V gene. CDR3 amino acids: CASSWRRRQGNNEQFF. The CDR3 DNA follows: TGTGCCAGCAGCTGGCGAAGGCGACAGGGGAACAATGAGCAGTTCTTC.

This clonotype was seen more than once but under ten times. The chain combines TRBV7-2 with TRBJ2-5, with D possibly being TRBD2 (5 bases). Trimming shortened V by 5 bases and J by 1 base, and 11 bases separated the two germline ends. This CDR3 contains 14 residues. Per germline, CDR1 SGHTA and CDR2 FQGNSA. The CDR3 nucleotides are TGTGCCAGCAGCCTCCTGGACTTCCAAGAGACCCAGTACTTC. It specifies CASSLLDFQETQYF.

This clonotype was seen more than once but under ten times. J is TRBJ1-6 and V is TRBV9; perhaps TRBD1 as D (5 bases). Germline-derived CDR1 and CDR2 are SGDLS and YYNGEE. Trimming removed 2 bases at V and 7 bases at J, with 10 bases between. This CDR3 is built from 14 residues. The CDR3 nucleotides are TGTGCCAGCAGCGTGACACAGGAGAATTCACCCCTCCACTTT. Amino acid sequence: CASSVTQENSPLHF.

This clonotype was detected only a few times. The CDR3 loop reads CATSRDFEAGGGEKLFF. In nucleotides, the CDR3 is TGTGCCACCAGCAGAGATTTTGAGGCCGGGGGGGGTGAAAAACTGTTTTTT. The chain is built from TRBV15 and TRBJ1-4; a possible D gene is TRBD1 (5 bases). This CDR3 has 17 residues. Germline V gene lookup returns CDR1 LNHNV and CDR2 YYDKDF (reference sequence). Trimming pared 0 bases from V and 7 bases from J, leaving 18 bases between.

The chain is built from TRBV19 and TRBJ2-3, with no clear D. CDR1 LNHDA and CDR2 SQIVND come from the germline V gene (reference sequence). The V end was cut by 5 bases, the J end by 4 bases, with 10 bases between. The CDR3 loop spans 13 amino acids. This CDR3 is CASSAYIPDTQYF. As DNA, the CDR3 is TGTGCCAGTAGTGCGTATATACCAGATACGCAGTATTTT.

This clonotype came up once. V is TRBV5-1 and J is TRBJ1-1, with a possible D match to TRBD1 (5 bases). The CDR3 contains 14 residues. V lost 0 bases, J lost 0 bases, and 6 bases lay in between. Germline CDR1 and CDR2: SGHRS and YFSETQ. The CDR3 DNA reads TGCGCCAGCAGCTTGGACAGGTTGAACACTGAAGCTTTCTTT. Translation gives CASSLDRLNTEAFF.

Note on this clonotype: Mismatch with germline at one junction end may stem from a read error. The V gene is TRBV7-3, the J gene TRBJ1-2; 9 positions match TRBD1. Germline assignment: CDR1 SGHTA and CDR2 FQGTGA. There are 15 residues in the CDR3. The CDR3 sequence: CASSLRTGVNYGYTF. Written as DNA, the CDR3 is TGCGCCAGCAGCCTACGGACAGGGGTTAACTATGGCTACACCTTC. The whole variable domain, filled in from reference TRBV7-3 and TRBJ1-2, reads GAGVSQTPSNKVTEKGKYVELRCDPISGHTALYWYRQSLGQGPEFLIYFQGTGAADDSGLPNDRFFAVRPEGSVSTLKIQRTERGDSAVYLCASSLRTGVNYGYTFGSGTRLTVV.

This clonotype was detected many times. The J gene is TRBJ2-5, the V gene TRBV15; 8 nucleotides align to TRBD1. The CDR3 is 16 residues long. J lost 5 bases, V lost 8 bases, and 16 bases had no gene match. Germline assignment: CDR1 LNHNV and CDR2 YYDKDF (reference sequence). CDR3 region: CATGYGAGGRGETQYF. As DNA, the CDR3 is TGTGCCACCGGCTATGGGGCAGGGGGCCGAGGGGAGACCCAGTACTTC.

There are a few counts of this clonotype. The V and J genes are TRBV6-1 and TRBJ2-1, with D possibly TRBD2 on 6 matching bases. The germline CDR1 and CDR2 sequences are MNHNS and SASEGT. The germline V and J ends were trimmed by 8 bases and 0 bases, with 20 bases remaining between them. The length of the CDR3 is 17 residues. The CDR3 sequence is CASQAGLGGSSYNEQFF. In DNA form, the CDR3 reads TGTGCCAGCCAAGCGGGCCTGGGGGGTAGCTCCTACAATGAGCAGTTCTTC.

This chain connects TRBV9 to TRBJ2-1; a weak D match, TRBD2 (6 bases). From germline, CDR1 is SGDLS and CDR2 YYNGEE. This CDR3 region has 17 residues. The V end lost 0 bases, the J end lost 0 bases, and 13 bases lay between the germline ends. The CDR3 nucleotides are TGTGCCAGCAGCGTAGGGGGAGGCGGGACCTCCTACAATGAGCAGTTCTTC. This encodes CASSVGGGGTSYNEQFF.

This clonotype was counted a few times. V gene TRBV21-1 combines with J gene TRBJ1-2; the table's D gene call, TRBD1, was not cross checked with the DNA. TRBV21-1 corresponds to a pseudogene. The CDR3 runs to 15 residues. The CDR3 region is CASSKGARNPYGYTF. CDR3 in DNA: TGTGCCAGCAGCAAAGGGGCGAGGAACCCCTATGGCTACACCTTC.

In DNA, the CDR3 is TGCGCCAGCAGCCAAGATTTACGGGAGCTCGGAAACACCATATATTTT. It yields the protein CASSQDLRELGNTIYF. The chain joins TRBV4-3 to TRBJ1-3, with D hard to call. V was pared by 0 bases and J by 4 bases, with 13 bases between. The CDR3 runs to 16 residues. Germline V gene lookup returns CDR1 LGHNA and CDR2 YSLEER.

This clonotype has only a few counts. J is TRBJ1-1 and V is TRBV5-4; no clear D gene. CDR1 SGHNT and CDR2 YYREEE come from the germline V gene (reference sequence). The CDR3 extends over 16 amino acids. V gave up 4 bases and J gave up 3 bases, with 19 bases separating them. The CDR3 DNA is TGTGCCAGCAGCCTAGGCGCAGGTGGATCGGACACTGAAGCTTTCTTT. Protein: CASSLGAGGSDTEAFF.

Only a few counts were recorded for this clonotype. The gene calls are TRBV9 and TRBJ2-3; TRBD2 might be the D (7 bases). V lost 0 bases and J lost 3, with 14 bases in between. This CDR3 contains 16 residues. From germline, CDR1 is SGDLS and CDR2 YYNGEE. CDR3: CASSVAGGGRTDTQYF. The CDR3, as DNA: TGTGCCAGCAGCGTAGCGGGGGGCGGAAGGACAGATACGCAGTATTTT.

J is TRBJ1-1 and V is TRBV4-1; 8 bases match TRBD1. J gave up 5 bases and V 4 bases, and 9 bases lay outside the gene matches. This CDR3 has 15 residues. Germline CDR1 and CDR2: MGHRA and YSYEKL. As DNA, the CDR3 is TGCGCCAGCAGCCCCCGGACAGGGCGGGGTACTGAAGCTTTCTTT. Its translation is CASSPRTGRGTEAFF.

This clonotype was recorded once. V usage is TRBV6-1 and J usage is TRBJ2-7; D gene uncertain. This CDR3 comprises 13 residues. V gave up 5 bases and J gave up 1 base, with 9 bases separating them. Germline-derived CDR1 and CDR2 are MNHNS and SASEGT. The CDR3 DNA reads as TGTGCCAGCAGTTGGGAAGAGTCCTACGAGCAGTACTTC. Translated: CASSWEESYEQYF.